The 25 T cell receptor beta chains presented below share a single source sample, sequenced in a study of type 1 and type 2 diabetes patients. PCR was run on genomic DNA. Amplification of the beta chain CDR3 used 30 forward and 13 reverse multiplex primers. TCRdb used MiXCR to reprocess the multiplex PCR reads, holding one entry per CDR3 protein. The table has around 300,000 distinct CDR3 sequences, more than 45% seen once. Specimen: peripheral blood mononuclear cells (PBMCs). The source is a man aged 18 to 29 with type 2 diabetes.

This clonotype was recorded a few times. V is TRBV6-6 and J is TRBJ2-2; 9 bases are a match to TRBD1. The V gene end was trimmed by 6 bases and the J gene end by 4 bases; junction bases not matched to a gene: 9. Germline-derived CDR1 and CDR2 are MNHNY and SVGAGI (reference sequence). This CDR3 is 16 amino acids long. In nucleotides, the CDR3 is TGTGCCAGCAGCCGGGACGGGACAGGGTCCACCGGGGAGCTGTTTTTT. Translated: CASSRDGTGSTGELFF.

The J gene is TRBJ2-7, the V gene TRBV7-2; 9 nucleotides line up with TRBD2. The germline V gene has CDR1 SGHTA and CDR2 FQGNSA. After removal of 4 bases from V and 6 bases from J, the junction contained 7 bases not matched to a gene. The CDR3 consists of 14 residues. The CDR3 is CASSWGTSSLEQYF. CDR3 nucleotides: TGTGCCAGCAGCTGGGGGACTAGCTCCCTCGAGCAGTACTTC.

Turning to this clonotype: Being one base from a much bigger clone, this may be a read error. The chain joins TRBV10-3 to TRBJ2-7, with D possibly being TRBD1 (6 bases). This CDR3 spans 14 amino acids. Trimming took off 2 bases at V and 5 bases at J, with 13 bases between the two ends. Germline V gene data show CDR1 as ENHRY and CDR2 as SYGVKD. CDR3 amino acids: CAISETGKKDEQYF. Written as DNA, the CDR3 is TGTGCCATCAGTGAGACAGGGAAGAAAGACGAGCAGTACTTC.

The chain links TRBV12-5 to TRBJ1-1; D not certain. This CDR3 region has 14 residues. Germline V gene sequence: CDR1 LGHNT, CDR2 FRNRAP. V was cut by 3 bases and J by 2 bases, with 10 bases left in between. The CDR3 loop reads CASGFGTANTEAFF. The CDR3 region has the DNA TGTGCTAGTGGTTTTGGAACAGCAAACACTGAAGCTTTCTTT.

The chain has TRBV7-8 and TRBJ2-5; D gene uncertain. Germline loops: CDR1 SGHVS, CDR2 FQNEAQ. V shed 6 bases and J shed 2 bases, with 10 bases lying between them. The CDR3 has 13 residues. The CDR3, as DNA: TGTGCCAGCAGACATATACATCAAGAGACCCAGTACTTC. Its translation is CASRHIHQETQYF.

The chain is built from TRBV7-2 and TRBJ1-4, with D hard to call. V was trimmed by 1 base and J by 3 bases, leaving 12 bases between them. From germline, CDR1 is SGHTA and CDR2 FQGNSA. This CDR3 region has 16 residues. CDR3 nucleotide sequence: TGTGCCAGCAGCTTAGTGGCGGGCGCCTCTAATGAAAAACTGTTTTTT. Its translation is CASSLVAGASNEKLFF.

Worth noting for this clonotype: Germline is not matched at one junction end, which may reflect a read error. J is TRBJ2-7 and V is TRBV2; 7 positions match TRBD1. This CDR3 is built from 15 residues. The germline CDR1 and CDR2 sequences are SNHLY and FYNNEI. The CDR3 coding sequence is TGTGCCAGCAGGGAAGACAGGGCAACCACCTACGAGCAGTACTTC. Its protein product is CASREDRATTYEQYF.

The chain couples TRBV5-1 to TRBJ2-5, with TRBD2 matching 7 bases. Germline CDR1 reads SGHRS; CDR2 reads YFSETQ. With 2 bases clipped from V and 5 bases from J, the junction kept 12 bases outside the gene matches. The CDR3 has 16 amino acids. The CDR3 loop reads CASSFRASGVPETQYF. The CDR3 DNA is TGCGCCAGCAGCTTTCGGGCTAGCGGAGTGCCGGAGACCCAGTACTTC.

The chain carries TRBV4-1 and TRBJ2-1; TRBD2 is a possible D gene (5 bases). The ends were cut back, 0 bases at V and 2 bases at J, with 11 bases in the middle. This CDR3 spans 16 amino acids. CDR1 is MGHRA, CDR2 YSYEKL, per germline. CDR3 DNA sequence: TGCGCCAGCAGCCAAGATCAACGGGGAACCTACAATGAGCAGTTCTTC. Translation: CASSQDQRGTYNEQFF.

This chain connects TRBV7-8 to TRBJ1-1, with D perhaps TRBD1 (6 bases). V dropped 5 bases and J dropped 2 bases, with 12 bases sitting between them. There are 14 residues in the CDR3. The germline gives CDR1 SGHVS, CDR2 FQNEAQ. CDR3 region: CASSLRDINTEAFF. CDR3 in DNA: TGTGCCAGCAGCCTCCGGGACATTAACACTGAAGCTTTCTTT.

This clonotype occurred once. This rearrangement joins TRBV15 to TRBJ2-6, with D perhaps matching TRBD2 (5 bases). The V end was cut by 1 base, the J end by 0 bases, with 13 bases between. The CDR3 consists of 18 residues. Germline V gene sequence: CDR1 LNHNV, CDR2 YYDKDF (reference sequence). CDR3 sequence reads: CATSRGETWDSGANVLTF. The CDR3, as DNA: TGTGCCACCAGCAGAGGGGAGACCTGGGACTCTGGGGCCAACGTCCTGACTTTC. Together with reference TRBV15 and TRBJ2-6, the CDR3 gives the full variable domain: DAMVIQNPRYQVTQFGKPVTLSCSQTLNHNVMYWYQQKSSQAPKLLFHYYDKDFNNEADTPDNFQSRRPNTSFCFLDIRSPGLGDTAMYLCATSRGETWDSGANVLTFGAGSRLTVL.

This sequence joins TRBV28 and TRBJ1-2, with TRBD1 as a possible D gene (5 bases). Germline values: CDR1 MDHEN, CDR2 SYDVKM. Trimming removed 7 bases from V and 0 bases from J, with 9 bases in between. The CDR3 is 13 residues long. CDR3: CASTPTANYGYTF. The CDR3 nucleotides are TGTGCCAGCACCCCGACAGCTAACTATGGCTACACCTTC.

Here the CDR3 reads CASSIDLENTEAFF. CDR3 nucleotide sequence: TGTGCCAGTAGTATAGATCTGGAGAACACTGAAGCTTTCTTT. V is TRBV19 and J is TRBJ1-1; D gene ambiguous. Germline CDR1 and CDR2: LNHDA and SQIVND (reference sequence). Trimming pared 0 bases from V and 1 base from J, leaving 6 bases between. This CDR3 has 14 residues.

This clonotype was seen once. One end of the junction varies from germline; a read error may be responsible. The chain carries TRBV7-3 and TRBJ2-5, with D perhaps assigned TRBD1 or TRBD2 (5 bases each). The end of the DNA fits TRBJ2-1 better, so the J call may be wrong. This CDR3 has 14 amino acids. CDR1 SGHTA and CDR2 FQGTGA come from the germline V gene. The CDR3 region has the DNA TGTGCCAGCAGCTTAACGGGACCCTACAATAAGCAGTTCTTC. Amino acid sequence: CASSLTGPYNKQFF.

The gene calls are TRBV27 and TRBJ2-1; the match to TRBD2 covers 16 bases. Looked up from germline, CDR1 is MNHEY and CDR2 is SMNVEV (reference sequence). The CDR3 has 19 amino acids. The V segment lost 2 bases and the J segment 6 bases; nucleotides outside the gene matches: 10. CDR3 region: CASSLRGLAGGPFGNEQFF. The CDR3, as DNA: TGTGCCAGCAGTTTAAGGGGACTAGCGGGGGGGCCGTTCGGCAATGAGCAGTTCTTC.

This clonotype was recorded a few times. This chain links TRBV28 with TRBJ1-6, with TRBD1 matching over 9 bases. Trimming took 6 bases from V and 6 from J; bases not matched to a gene: 6. Germline loops: CDR1 MDHEN, CDR2 SYDVKM. The CDR3 has 15 residues. CDR3 sequence (DNA): TGTGCCAGCAGCCGCGGGACAGGGAGTAATTCACCCCTCCACTTT. Translated: CASSRGTGSNSPLHF.

This clonotype was counted only a few times. The chain links TRBV7-6 to TRBJ1-1; D not certain. The CDR3 has 12 residues. Germline CDR1 is SGHVS and CDR2 is FNYEAQ. Trimming removed 5 bases at V and 3 bases at J, with 7 bases between. The CDR3 reads CASSLTYTEAFF. The CDR3 DNA reads as TGTGCCAGCAGCCTAACTTACACTGAAGCTTTCTTT.

To note about this clonotype: A read error may explain this, as a much larger clone is one base away. V is TRBV25-1 and J is TRBJ2-3, with 8 nucleotides matching TRBD2. Losses at the gene ends were 3 bases for V and 4 bases for J; bases not matched to a gene: 12. Germline assignment: CDR1 MGHDK and CDR2 SYGVNS. CDR3 length equals 17 residues. CDR3 sequence (DNA): TGTGCCAGCAGTGACGTGGTAGCGGGACGAAGCGCAGATACGCAGTATTTT. Protein sequence: CASSDVVAGRSADTQYF.

This clonotype was counted once. This chain connects TRBV7-2 to TRBJ2-7, with D unclear. Between the trimmed V and J ends, which lost 0 bases and 6 bases, there was a span of 18 bases. The CDR3 sequence is 16 residues long. The germline gives CDR1 SGHTA, CDR2 FQGNSA. This chain's CDR3 is CASSLATPAFGGEQYF. CDR3 coding DNA: TGTGCCAGCAGCTTAGCGACCCCAGCGTTCGGTGGCGAGCAGTACTTC.

Comments on this clonotype: In this CDR3 the conserved last residue, phenylalanine or tryptophan, is missing, so a read error is likely. V gene TRBV2 combines with J gene TRBJ1-6; possibly TRBD1 for D (5 bases). Germline V lookup: CDR1 SNHLY, CDR2 FYNNEI. The CDR3 loop spans 16 amino acids. V was cut by 3 bases and J by 7 bases, with 16 bases left in between. The DNA of the CDR3 is TGTGCCAGCAGTGATCTCGGGAGGGGCCCGAATTCACCCCTCCACCTT. It is translated as CASSDLGRGPNSPLHL.

The CDR3 here is CASRLQGFNSPLHF. The CDR3 bases are TGTGCCAGCAGGCTACAGGGCTTTAATTCACCCCTCCACTTT. The chain combines TRBV6-5 with TRBJ1-6; D may be TRBD1 (6 bases). The CDR3 totals 14 residues. Germline CDR1 MNHEY, CDR2 SVGAGI. Trimming pared 6 bases from V and 6 bases from J, leaving 12 bases between.

This clonotype was seen many times. The chain joins TRBV25-1 to TRBJ2-2; 8 bases are a match to TRBD2. The V segment lost 0 bases and the J segment 0 bases; nucleotides outside the gene matches: 6. CDR1 is MGHDK, CDR2 SYGVNS, per germline. This CDR3 is built from 18 residues. CDR3 in DNA: TGTGCCAGCAGTGAATACAAAGGGGGACTAGCGAACACCGGGGAGCTGTTTTTT. This encodes CASSEYKGGLANTGELFF.

This clonotype was seen only a few times. The rearrangement uses TRBV12-3 or TRBV12-4 and TRBJ2-7; unclear D gene. V lost 4 bases to trimming and J lost 4 bases, with 5 bases between them. This CDR3 is 11 amino acids long. CDR3 in DNA: TGTGCCAGCAGTTATCAATACGAGCAGTACTTC. Its protein is CASSYQYEQYF.

In the case of this clonotype: Mismatch with germline at one junction end may stem from a read error. The rearrangement joins TRBV12-3 or TRBV12-4 to TRBJ1-1; TRBD1 might be the D (5 bases). The CDR3 has 14 amino acids. The CDR3 DNA sequence: TGTGCCAGTAGTTATCTCGGGGCAGGCTATGAAGCTTTCTTT. Its translation is CASSYLGAGYEAFF.

This clonotype was detected a few times. One end of the junction varies from germline; a read error may be responsible. The chain recombines TRBV5-1 with TRBJ1-4; D is undetermined. The germline V gene has CDR1 SGHRS and CDR2 YFSETQ. This CDR3 comprises 15 residues. CDR3 protein: CASSLDGATNEKLFF. In nucleotides, the CDR3 is TGTGCCAGCAGCCTGGACGGTGCAACTAATGAAAAACTGTTTTTT. The full variable domain, its missing parts supplied by reference TRBV5-1 and TRBJ1-4, is KAGVTQTPRYLIKTRGQQVTLSCSPISGHRSVSWYQQTPGQGLQFLFEYFSETQRNKGNFPGRFSGRQFSNSRSEMNVSTLELGDSALYLCASSLDGATNEKLFFGSGTQLSVL.